This entry concerns a single TCR beta chain. Its antigen is as yet unknown. The sample originates from a study of T cells after yellow fever vaccination. Regarding the study as a whole: Clonotypes shared by both compartments, CD4 and CD8, made up a small share.

TCRdb fed the 5' RACE reads into MiXCR, producing one record per CDR3 protein. The table includes about 550,000 distinct CDR3 sequences, 15% to 20% detected once. Sample: PBMCs, taken 15 days after the yellow fever booster vaccination. The sequence was collected from a man aged 30 to 39 who received the YFV17D yellow fever vaccine.

CDR3 protein: CSATVAGITDTQYF. The CDR3 region has the DNA TGCAGTGCTACGGTCGCGGGCATCACAGATACGCAGTATTTT. This chain uses TRBV20-1 with TRBJ2-3; TRBD2 is a possible D gene (5 bases). The CDR3 length is 14 residues. Germline lookup yields CDR1 DFQATT and CDR2 SNEGSKA (reference sequence). Trimming removed 4 bases from V and 2 bases from J, with 13 bases in between.